This is a list of T cell receptor beta chains from one sample in a study of T cell responses to AZD1222 COVID-19 vaccine. Assay used: immunoSEQ multiplex PCR; TCRdb lists only in-frame clones, some missing. The sample contains 97,000 or so clones, about nine tenths of which appear only once. The starting material was peripheral blood, obtained 28 days after the second AZD1222 dose. Receptors were obtained from an adult who received the AZD1222 COVID-19 vaccine. The CDR3 runs from the conserved cysteine through the conserved F or W. Each record gives: clone size, V gene, J gene, D gene, CDR3 DNA, CDR3 protein. A D gene is named only where the DNA matches it firmly. The size field is filled for only some rows; it gives once, few, many or a size class.

.	TRBV7-3	TRBJ2-1	.	TGTGCCAGCAGCTTCTCTGGGGTAAGGAGCAATGAGCAGTTCTTC	CASSFSGVRSNEQFF
.	TRBV7-9	TRBJ2-2	.	TGTGCCAGCAGCTTGGGCGTCACCACCGGGGAGCTGTTTTTT	CASSLGVTTGELFF
.	TRBV24-1	TRBJ1-5	TRBD1	TGTGCCACCAGTGAGGGACAGCCCAATCAGCCCCAGCATTTT	CATSEGQPNQPQHF
.	TRBV28	TRBJ2-7	.	TGTGCCAGCGTACCGGGAGATAGCTCCTACGAGCAGTACTTC	CASVPGDSSYEQYF
.	TRBV19	TRBJ1-1	.	TGTGCCAGTAGGCCCCAGGGAGGGAACACTGAAGCTTTCTTT	CASRPQGGNTEAFF
.	TRBV27	TRBJ2-7	TRBD1	TGTGCCAGCAGTACGTACAGGGGGCAAATCCGTCGTGGCGAGCAGTACTTC	CASSTYRGQIRRGEQYF
.	TRBV2	TRBJ1-2	TRBD1	TGTGCCAGCAACGGACAGGGAGACTATGGCTACACCTTC	CASNGQGDYGYTF
.	TRBV11-3	TRBJ2-2	TRBD2	TGTGCCAGCAGCTTTAGCCTAGCGGGAGTGAACGGGGAGCTGTTTTTT	CASSFSLAGVNGELFF
.	TRBV18	TRBJ1-1	.	TGTGCCAGCTCCTGGGACAAGAACACTGAAGCTTTCTTT	CASSWDKNTEAFF
.	TRBV5-6	TRBJ2-3	TRBD1	TGTGCCAGCAGCTTTATCTCGGGACAGGTTTATACGCAGTATTTT	CASSFISGQVYTQYF
once	TRBV10-3	TRBJ2-5	.	TGTGCCATCAGTGAGTCAGGGGCAGTCCAAGAGACCCAGTACTTC	CAISESGAVQETQYF
.	TRBV28	TRBJ1-2	TRBD1	TGTGCCAGCACCACAGAGGGGACAGGTGGTGGCTACACCTTC	CASTTEGTGGGYTF
.	TRBV5-1	TRBJ2-4	.	TGCGCCAGCAGCTTGGGGACAGCCAACATTCAGTACTTC	CASSLGTANIQYF
.	TRBV10-3	TRBJ1-2	.	TGTGCCATCAGTGAGTCTGGGGGTGGCTACACCTTC	CAISESGGGYTF
.	TRBV6-5	TRBJ2-3	TRBD1	TGTGCCACCTCCCAGGGGGCCCTCACAGATACGCAGTATTTT	CATSQGALTDTQYF
.	TRBV10-2	TRBJ2-1	.	TGCGCCAGTTACCAGTACGATGAGCAGTTCTTC	CASYQYDEQFF
.	TRBV28	TRBJ2-1	.	TGTGCCAGCAGGGGGCAGGGGTGGAATGAGCAGTTCTTC	CASRGQGWNEQFF
once	TRBV30	TRBJ1-1	.	TGTGCCTGGAGTGGACGGGGCAGCCTTGAAGCTTTCTTT	CAWSGRGSLEAFF
.	TRBV2	TRBJ2-7	.	TGTGCCAGCAGGGGGGGGGCAGATTCCTACGAGCAGTACTTC	CASRGGADSYEQYF
.	TRBV18	TRBJ2-7	TRBD1	TGTGCCAGCTCACCTCCCGGACAGGGAAATACCGAGCAGTACTTC	CASSPPGQGNTEQYF
.	TRBV27	TRBJ1-6	.	TGTGCCAGCAGTCCCTGGGGGCAGGATTCACCCCTCCACTTT	CASSPWGQDSPLHF
.	TRBV5-6	TRBJ1-1	.	TGTGCCAGCAGCCAATGGACTCGCGGAAAGGTTGAAGCTTTCTTT	CASSQWTRGKVEAFF
once	TRBV7-6	TRBJ2-3	.	TGTGCCAGCAGCTTATGGGCAGATACGCAGTATTTT	CASSLWADTQYF
.	TRBV4-3	TRBJ1-5	.	TGCGCCAGCAGCCAAGACCGGATAGGGAATCAGCCCCAGCATTTT	CASSQDRIGNQPQHF